The 20 T cell receptor beta chains in this list originate from one sample, sequenced in a study of blood T cell repertoires in COVID-19. Some clones are missing from TCRdb's copy, which holds only in-frame ones; the method was immunoSEQ multiplex PCR. The sample yields about 300,000 clones, approximately 90% seen once. What was sequenced was PBMCs or T cells enriched from blood (not recorded which). The receptors were gathered from a man aged 30 to 45 who had recovered from COVID-19.

This clone was detected only once. One junction end disagrees with the germline gene, perhaps due to a read error. This rearrangement joins TRBV28 to TRBJ2-7, with 9 bases that match TRBD1. The CDR3 length is 14 residues. Germline CDR1 is MDHEN and CDR2 is SYDVKM. Here the CDR3 reads CASLRDRASFEQYF. The CDR3, as DNA: TGTGCCAGCTTACGGGACAGGGCCTCCTTCGAGCAGTACTTC.

This clone has a single count. The V call is TRBV6-5, the J call TRBJ1-4; D not certain. V gave up 2 bases and J gave up 0 bases, with 7 bases separating them. The length of the CDR3 is 15 residues. CDR1 is MNHEY, CDR2 SVGAGI, per germline. The CDR3 loop reads CASSYGGATNEKLFF. The CDR3 bases are TGTGCCAGCAGTTACGGCGGTGCAACTAATGAAAAACTGTTTTTT.

The V gene is TRBV7-8, the J gene TRBJ2-3; D is ambiguous. The CDR3 consists of 16 residues. The V gene's germline CDR1 is SGHVS and CDR2 FQNEAQ. Trimming left V 1 base short and J 0 bases short, with 11 bases between. CDR3 DNA: TGTGCCAGCAGCTTAGTCCTTTGGAGAAGCACAGATACGCAGTATTTT. Its translation is CASSLVLWRSTDTQYF.

The rearrangement uses TRBV28 and TRBJ1-5; D gene ambiguous. Germline CDR1 reads MDHEN; CDR2 reads SYDVKM. The V and J ends lost 1 base and 7 bases respectively, with 11 bases between them. This CDR3 comprises 14 residues. The CDR3: CASSLLSGWQPQHF. DNA of the CDR3: TGTGCCAGCAGTTTATTATCAGGTTGGCAGCCCCAGCATTTT.

The rearrangement joins TRBV27 to TRBJ2-7; unclear D gene. Germline CDR1 MNHEY, CDR2 SMNVEV (reference sequence). The CDR3 runs to 13 residues. Trimming cost V 5 bases and J 7 bases, with 15 bases left between them. CDR3: CASSPTIVREQYF. As DNA, the CDR3 is TGTGCCAGCAGTCCAACGATCGTGCGAGAGCAGTACTTC.

The rearrangement links TRBV5-6 to TRBJ1-2; 9 bases align to TRBD1. The CDR3 spans 17 residues. V lost 4 bases to trimming and J lost 2 bases; unmatched junction nucleotides: 12. The V gene's germline CDR1 is SGHDT and CDR2 YYEEEE. In DNA, the CDR3 is TGTGCCAGCAGCGGTGGACAGGGGTTGTTCCGAAACTATGGCTACACCTTC. Encoded protein: CASSGGQGLFRNYGYTF.

V usage is TRBV7-9 and J usage is TRBJ2-2; maybe TRBD2 (6 bases). Per germline, CDR1 SEHNR and CDR2 FQNEAQ (reference sequence). This CDR3 comprises 16 residues. Trimming stripped 4 bases from V and 6 bases from J, with 18 bases between. The CDR3 region has the DNA TGTGCCAGCAGCTCATACCGACCGACTAGACCCGGGGAGCTGTTTTTT. Amino acids: CASSSYRPTRPGELFF.

This clone has only one observation. The chain recombines TRBV11-3 with TRBJ2-3; possibly TRBD2 for D (6 bases). This CDR3 is 15 amino acids long. The V end was cut by 3 bases, the J end by 3 bases, with 13 bases between. The germline CDR1 and CDR2 sequences are SGHNT and YENEEA. The CDR3 protein is CASSLRGDGTDTQYF. CDR3 DNA sequence: TGTGCCAGCAGCTTGCGGGGAGATGGGACAGATACGCAGTATTTT.

V gene TRBV28 combines with J gene TRBJ1-5; 8 bases match TRBD1. J gave up 4 bases and V 6 bases, and 8 bases lay outside the gene matches. The CDR3 is 15 residues long. Germline values: CDR1 MDHEN, CDR2 SYDVKM. The CDR3 loop reads CASRNQGALNQPQHF. CDR3 nucleotide sequence: TGTGCCAGCAGAAACCAGGGGGCGCTGAATCAGCCCCAGCATTTT. Full variable domain (outside the CDR3, taken from reference TRBV28 and TRBJ1-5): DVKVTQSSRYLVKRTGEKVFLECVQDMDHENMFWYRQDPGLGLRLIYFSYDVKMKEKGDIPEGYSVSREKKERFSLILESASTNQTSMYLCASRNQGALNQPQHFGDGTRLSIL.

This clone has only a few counts. The chain links TRBV19 to TRBJ1-1; 8 positions match TRBD1. V dropped 4 bases and J dropped 11; count of bases not matched to a gene: 3. The CDR3 is 11 residues long. Germline values: CDR1 LNHDA, CDR2 SQIVND (reference sequence). In nucleotides, the CDR3 is TGTGCCAGTAGTAGACAGGGGTGGGCTTTCTTT. The encoded protein is CASSRQGWAFF.

The V gene is TRBV19, the J gene TRBJ2-3; D uncertain. Per germline, CDR1 LNHDA and CDR2 SQIVND (reference sequence). This CDR3 is built from 17 residues. V lost 1 base and J lost 1, with 15 bases in between. CDR3 nucleotides: TGTGCCAGTAGTATAGCCATACCCGGTGCCGGCACAGATACGCAGTATTTT. Amino acids: CASSIAIPGAGTDTQYF.

In regard to this clone: The sample has other DNA sequences that encode this CDR3 too. This sequence joins TRBV5-1 and TRBJ1-1; 8 nucleotides agree with TRBD1. There are 14 residues in the CDR3. Germline V gene data show CDR1 as SGHRS and CDR2 as YFSETQ. J lost 2 bases, V lost 5 bases, and 5 bases had no gene match. CDR3 sequence reads: CASSSGQGNTEAFF. Written as DNA, the CDR3 is TGCGCCAGCAGTTCCGGACAGGGCAACACTGAAGCTTTCTTT.

The chain links TRBV2 to TRBJ2-1, with TRBD1 identical over 7 bases. J was trimmed by 7 bases and V by 6 bases; bases with no gene match: 3. The CDR3 totals 12 residues. Germline loops: CDR1 SNHLY, CDR2 FYNNEI. In DNA form, the CDR3 reads TGTGCCAGCAGATTACAGGGGAATGAGCAGTTCTTC. This sequence encodes CASRLQGNEQFF.

The V and J genes are TRBV18 and TRBJ1-2; weak D call: TRBD1 (6 bases). V lost 5 bases and J 2 bases, leaving 15 bases between the germline ends. The CDR3 is made up of 15 amino acids. CDR1 is KGHSH, CDR2 LQKENI, per germline. Written as DNA, the CDR3 is TGTGCCAGCTCATCAATGGACAGTTCGAACTATGGCTACACCTTC. Amino acid sequence: CASSSMDSSNYGYTF.

A note on this clone: One end of the junction fails to match germline, which may point to a read error. The gene calls are TRBV29-1 and TRBJ2-3; perhaps TRBD2 as D (7 bases). The CDR3 loop spans 15 amino acids. Germline CDR1 and CDR2: SQVTM and ANQGSEA. CDR3 in DNA: TGCAGCGGTGAACGCGGGGGCGGTCTCACAGATACGCAGTATTTT. Translating it yields CSGERGGGLTDTQYF.

In regard to this clone: The sample contains more than one DNA sequence encoding this CDR3. The CDR3 region is CASRTPRGEAFF. In DNA, the CDR3 is TGTGCCAGCAGAACTCCCCGGGGAGAAGCTTTCTTT. The chain combines TRBV28 with TRBJ1-1; D unclear. V was trimmed by 6 bases and J by 8 bases, leaving 13 bases between them. Germline V CDR1 and CDR2: MDHEN, SYDVKM. The CDR3 runs to 12 residues.

This clone was recorded once. The chain carries TRBV5-1 and TRBJ2-7; D is unresolved. Germline V CDR1 and CDR2: SGHRS, YFSETQ. This CDR3 comprises 12 residues. Trimming pared 1 base from V and 5 bases from J, leaving 7 bases between. The CDR3 DNA follows: TGCGCCAGCAGCTTGTGGCGGAACGAGCAGTACTTC. Translated: CASSLWRNEQYF.

This rearrangement joins TRBV7-8 to TRBJ1-1, with 8 bases identical to TRBD1. Germline values: CDR1 SGHVS, CDR2 FQNEAQ. The V and J ends lost 2 bases and 4 bases, in that order; junction bases with no gene match: 3. This CDR3 is built from 14 residues. The CDR3 nucleotides read TGTGCCAGCAGCTTACTAACAGGGGGCACTGAAGCTTTCTTT. Translation gives CASSLLTGGTEAFF.

CDR3 coding DNA: TGTGCCTGGACCGAGGGCAGGGGAAATTCACCCCTCCACTTT. Protein sequence: CAWTEGRGNSPLHF. J is TRBJ1-6 and V is TRBV30, with D perhaps TRBD1 (6 bases). V lost 4 bases to trimming and J lost 7 bases, with 14 bases between them. Germline CDR1 GTSNPN, CDR2 SVGIG (reference sequence). The CDR3 runs to 14 residues.

The chain couples TRBV15 to TRBJ1-5; D is unresolved. With 6 bases removed from V and 6 bases from J, the gap between germline ends came to 21 bases. The CDR3 totals 16 residues. CDR1 and CDR2 from the germline V gene are LNHNV and YYDKDF (reference sequence). CDR3 DNA sequence: TGTGCCACCAGTCAAAAAAGGGATTCGGGAACTCAGCCCCAGCATTTT. Amino acid sequence: CATSQKRDSGTQPQHF.